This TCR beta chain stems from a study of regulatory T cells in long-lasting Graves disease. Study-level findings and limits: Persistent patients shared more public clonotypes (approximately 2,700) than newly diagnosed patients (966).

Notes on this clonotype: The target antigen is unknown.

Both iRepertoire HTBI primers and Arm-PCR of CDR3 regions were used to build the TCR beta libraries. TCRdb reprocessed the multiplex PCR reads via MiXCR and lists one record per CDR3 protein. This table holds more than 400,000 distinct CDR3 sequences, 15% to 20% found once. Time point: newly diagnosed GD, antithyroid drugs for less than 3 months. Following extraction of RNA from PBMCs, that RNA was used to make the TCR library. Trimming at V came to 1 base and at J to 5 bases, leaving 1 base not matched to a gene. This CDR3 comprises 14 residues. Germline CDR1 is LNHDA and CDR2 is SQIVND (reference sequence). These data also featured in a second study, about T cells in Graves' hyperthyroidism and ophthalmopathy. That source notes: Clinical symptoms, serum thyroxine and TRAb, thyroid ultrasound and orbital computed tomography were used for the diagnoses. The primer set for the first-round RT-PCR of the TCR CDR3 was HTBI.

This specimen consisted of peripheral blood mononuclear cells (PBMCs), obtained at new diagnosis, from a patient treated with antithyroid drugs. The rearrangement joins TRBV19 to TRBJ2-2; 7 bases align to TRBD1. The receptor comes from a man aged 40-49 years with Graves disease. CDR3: CASSIGDRTGELFF. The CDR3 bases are TGTGCCAGTAGTATAGGGGACAGAACCGGGGAGCTGTTTTTT.